This T cell receptor beta chain appears in the sequencing data of a study of shared clonotypes between healthy human individuals. Researchers divided each subset's genomic DNA evenly across several immunoSEQ plates. Input per replicate PCR of unsorted PBMC was about 300 ng DNA, corresponding to around 28,000 T cell genomes. Method: immunoSEQ multiplex PCR; TCRdb's copy keeps in-frame clones and lacks some. The sample gives about half a million clones, 70% to 80% of which show up once; less than 15% is in the top ten. The V and J ends lost 4 bases and 5 bases, in that order; junction bases with no gene match: 6. The CDR3 loop spans 14 amino acids. From germline, CDR1 is SNHLY and CDR2 FYNNEI.

V gene TRBV2 combines with J gene TRBJ2-5; 8 bases match TRBD2. This receptor was taken from a woman aged 40 to 50 in good health. Some clones in this sample may be carry-over from other donors' samples. Sequencing was carried out using PBMCs. In DNA form, the CDR3 reads TGTGCCAGCAGTGGCCCCACGGGGGGGGAGACCCAGTACTTC. Residues: CASSGPTGGETQYF. Together with reference TRBV2 and TRBJ2-5, the CDR3 gives the full variable domain: EPEVTQTPSHQVTQMGQEVILRCVPISNHLYFYWYRQILGQKVEFLVSFYNNEISEKSEIFDDQFSVERPDGSNFTLKIRSTKLEDSAMYFCASSGPTGGETQYFGPGTRLLVL.